This T cell receptor beta chain was profiled in a study of blood T cells in healthy people across ages. Study-level background: Researchers report that template switching captured about one barcoded beta molecule per two T cells. Study-wide results and caveats: Researchers said unsorted PBMCs prevented a conclusive naive versus antigen-experienced comparison.

Primed by a sample-barcoded 5' primer and a J-beta primer mix, a second PCR proceeded for 7 to 11 cycles. TCRdb used MiXCR to reprocess the 5' RACE reads, holding one entry per CDR3 protein. The table lists some 1.1 million distinct CDR3 sequences, around two fifths of them singletons, with around 13% in the top ten. The CDR3 loop spans 16 amino acids. Trimming left V 2 bases short and J 1 base short, with 13 bases between. Germline V gives CDR1 SEHNR, CDR2 FQNEAQ (reference sequence). To note about this clonotype: Antigen: not known.

The sample taken for sequencing was blood. The chain is built from TRBV7-9 and TRBJ2-3, with D perhaps matching TRBD2 (5 bases). This sequence originates from a man between 18 and 29 years old in good health. CDR3: CASSLPGSPGTDTQYF. The CDR3 coding sequence is TGTGCCAGCAGCTTACCGGGGTCCCCGGGCACAGATACGCAGTATTTT.